What follows are 29 T cell receptor beta chains derived from one specimen sequenced in a study of molecular identifiers for immune sequencing clone quantification. In TCRdb, the PCR reads were re-called with MiXCR into one record per CDR3 protein. The sample holds about 40,000 distinct CDR3 sequences, 15% to 20% seen once. Material: naive CD8+ T cells from blood, with Jurkat cell RNA spiked in. Specified subset: FACS-sorted CD8+CD4-CCR7+CD45RA+ naive T cells. These receptors were collected from a human donor in good health. Some libraries in this study had Jurkat cell RNA spiked in.

This clonotype was detected ten times or more. This rearrangement joins TRBV12-3 or TRBV12-4 to TRBJ2-2; D ambiguous. The ends were cut back, 2 bases at V and 6 bases at J, with 7 bases in the middle. The CDR3 runs 13 residues. In DNA form, the CDR3 reads TGTGCCAGCAGTTTACCCTCCCCCGGGGAGCTGTTTTTT. Translating gives CASSLPSPGELFF.

The chain uses TRBV21-1 and TRBJ1-2. TRBV21-1 is a pseudogene segment. The CDR3 totals 12 residues. The CDR3 here is CASITGYYGYTF. The CDR3 coding sequence is TGTGCCAGCATCACAGGGTACTATGGCTACACCTTC.

With regard to this clonotype: Possible read error: a much larger clone is one base away. V gene TRBV7-9 combines with J gene TRBJ2-5; unclear D gene. CDR3 size: 12 residues. The V gene lost 8 bases and the J gene lost 5 bases, with 12 bases spanning the gap. CDR1 is SEHNR, CDR2 FQNEAQ, per germline (reference sequence). The CDR3 region has the DNA TGTGCCAGCGTGGGGTCTCCCGAGACCCAGTACTTC. Protein: CASVGSPETQYF.

In its sample, this clonotype was seen many times. This chain links TRBV7-9 with TRBJ2-7; D is unresolved. The CDR3 loop spans 14 amino acids. Germline-derived CDR1 and CDR2 are SEHNR and FQNEAQ (reference sequence). The ends were cut back, 2 bases at V and 3 bases at J, with 11 bases in the middle. In nucleotides, the CDR3 is TGTGCCAGCAGCTTAAGTGCGGTTTTCTACGAGCAGTACTTC. It specifies CASSLSAVFYEQYF.

This clonotype was seen only a few times. V and J are TRBV10-3 and TRBJ2-7; the D is unclear. The CDR3 is 12 amino acids. V was shortened by 11 bases and J by 1 base, with 12 bases between the two germline ends. The germline V gene encodes CDR1 ENHRY and CDR2 SYGVKD. The CDR3: CASLDGSYEQYF. The CDR3 DNA reads TGTGCCTCCCTGGACGGATCCTACGAGCAGTACTTC.

This clonotype was recorded at least ten times. CDR3 DNA sequence: TGTGCCAGCAGCGAACAATCAGGGGGCTCGACGCTTGGGGAGCAGTTCTTC. Its protein product is CASSEQSGGSTLGEQFF. The chain combines TRBV12-3 or TRBV12-4 with TRBJ2-1, with 8 nucleotides matching TRBD1. The CDR3 is 17 amino acids. Unmatched junction bases numbered 20, after V lost 6 bases and J lost 10 bases.

This clonotype has a handful of counts. V is TRBV2 and J is TRBJ2-7; a possible D gene is TRBD1 (5 bases). The CDR3 is 14 residues long. V lost 8 bases and J 0 bases, leaving 14 bases between the germline ends. Germline V gives CDR1 SNHLY, CDR2 FYNNEI. The CDR3 region is CASERGLVSYEQYF. The CDR3 coding sequence is TGTGCCAGCGAAAGGGGCCTCGTCTCCTACGAGCAGTACTTC.

The rearrangement links TRBV27 to TRBJ2-7; 12 bases are a match to TRBD1. Looked up from germline, CDR1 is MNHEY and CDR2 is SMNVEV (reference sequence). V shed 6 bases, J shed 7 bases, and the junction held 7 bases outside the gene matches. CDR3 length: 14 residues. The CDR3 spells CASSRGTGGWEQYF. CDR3 nucleotide sequence: TGTGCCAGCAGCCGCGGGACAGGGGGCTGGGAGCAGTACTTC.

This clonotype came up many times. The gene calls are TRBV6-2 or TRBV6-3 and TRBJ2-7, with 9 bases fitting TRBD2. Trimming at V came to 4 bases and at J to 0 bases, leaving 13 bases not matched to a gene. Germline CDR1 reads MNHEY; CDR2 reads SVGEGT. The CDR3 runs 18 residues. The CDR3 DNA reads as TGTGCCAGCAGTTCCCATGCAGTGTTAGCGGGAGTCTCCTACGAGCAGTACTTC. Encoded protein: CASSSHAVLAGVSYEQYF.

This clonotype has at least ten counts. The CDR3 reads CASSLGGLTGVNTEAFF. The CDR3 DNA reads TGTGCCAGCAGCTTGGGAGGGCTGACAGGGGTAAACACTGAAGCTTTCTTT. The chain is built from TRBV5-4 and TRBJ1-1; 8 bases are shared with TRBD1. The CDR3 contains 17 residues. Germline V CDR1 and CDR2: SGHNT, YYREEE (reference sequence). Trimming cost V 0 bases and J 2 bases; bases outside gene matches: 9.

This clonotype came up a few times. The CDR3 region has the DNA TGTGCCACCAGCAGGACCTCAGGGGCCCGCAATCAGCCCCAGCATTTT. Translation: CATSRTSGARNQPQHF. This chain links TRBV15 with TRBJ1-5, with D possibly being TRBD1 (6 bases). V was trimmed by 3 bases and J by 2 bases, leaving 14 bases between them. The CDR3 has 16 amino acids. Germline V gene sequence: CDR1 LNHNV, CDR2 YYDKDF (reference sequence).

Comment on this clonotype: A much larger clone lies a single base off, so this may be a read error. This rearrangement joins TRBV4-3 to TRBJ1-1; D not resolved. The length of the CDR3 is 15 residues. Germline lookup yields CDR1 LGHNA and CDR2 YSLEER. CDR3: CASSQERFMNTEAYF. The CDR3 region has the DNA TGCGCCAGCAGCCAAGAACGATTCATGAACACTGAAGCTTACTTT.

In the case of this clonotype: A junction end diverges from the germline sequence, so it may reflect a read error. The gene calls are TRBV20-1 and TRBJ2-7; D tentatively reads TRBD1 or TRBD2 (6 bases each). The CDR3 consists of 13 residues. CDR1 DFQATT and CDR2 SNEGSKA come from the germline V gene (reference sequence). CDR3 DNA: TGCAGTGCTAGATCGGGGGCCAGGTACGAGCAGCACTTC. This translates into CSARSGARYEQHF.

This clonotype was seen ten or more times. The V and J genes are TRBV11-2 and TRBJ2-5; 7 nucleotides agree with TRBD1. The CDR3 extends over 14 amino acids. From germline, CDR1 is SGHAT and CDR2 FQNNGV. V lost 0 bases to trimming and J lost 5 bases; unmatched junction nucleotides: 3. CDR3 sequence (DNA): TGTGCCAGCAGCTTAGAACAGGGGCTTGAGACCCAGTACTTC. Translating gives CASSLEQGLETQYF.

V usage is TRBV2 and J usage is TRBJ2-3; TRBD1 might be the D (6 bases). Trimming removed 0 bases from V and 3 bases from J, with 10 bases in between. The CDR3 length is 15 residues. CDR1 and CDR2 from the germline V gene are SNHLY and FYNNEI. CDR3 DNA: TGTGCCAGCAGTGAAGCGGTACAGGGAACAGATACGCAGTATTTT. It is translated as CASSEAVQGTDTQYF.

This clonotype has at least ten counts. The chain combines TRBV14 with TRBJ1-2; D not certain. This CDR3 region has 14 residues. Trimming removed 8 bases at V and 7 bases at J, with 20 bases between. The germline gives CDR1 SGHDN, CDR2 FVKESK. CDR3 sequence reads: CASDRPPLFSGYTF. CDR3 in DNA: TGTGCCAGCGATCGTCCGCCCTTATTTAGTGGCTACACCTTC.

This clonotype was seen at least ten times. The V call is TRBV6-5, the J call TRBJ2-1; the match to TRBD1 covers 7 bases. J gave up 9 bases and V 6 bases, and 5 bases lay outside the gene matches. This CDR3 region has 12 residues. Germline-derived CDR1 and CDR2 are MNHEY and SVGAGI. The CDR3, as DNA: TGTGCCAGCAGATCGACAGGGTTTGAGCAGTTCTTC. Amino acid sequence: CASRSTGFEQFF.

This clonotype was counted many times. The chain joins TRBV29-1 to TRBJ2-7, with 7 bases lining up with TRBD1. V lost 6 bases, J lost 0 bases, and 8 bases stayed unmatched. The CDR3 consists of 14 residues. The V gene's germline CDR1 is SQVTM and CDR2 ANQGSEA. The CDR3 loop is CSVAGQVDSYEQYF. The CDR3 region has the DNA TGCAGCGTGGCAGGACAGGTCGACTCCTACGAGCAGTACTTC.

Comments on this clonotype: A much larger clone sits a single nucleotide away, making a read error possible. V and J are TRBV7-9 and TRBJ2-2; no firm D call. From germline, CDR1 is SEHNR and CDR2 FQNEAQ (reference sequence). V was cut by 8 bases and J by 10 bases, with 11 bases left in between. The CDR3 contains 11 residues. In DNA, the CDR3 is TGTGCCAGCGGCGCCAGAACGGAGCTGTTTTTT. This translates into CASGARTELFF.

This clonotype was picked up many times. V is TRBV4-1 and J is TRBJ2-7, with 12 positions matching TRBD2. The V gene end was trimmed by 3 bases and the J gene end by 3 bases; junction bases not matched to a gene: 6. The length of the CDR3 is 16 residues. The germline V gene has CDR1 MGHRA and CDR2 YSYEKL. CDR3 region: CASSQQPGLAGYEQYF. As DNA, the CDR3 is TGCGCCAGCAGCCAGCAACCGGGACTAGCGGGCTACGAGCAGTACTTC.

Remarks on this clonotype: This could be a read error, since a much larger clone is one nucleotide away. The chain carries TRBV9 and TRBJ2-1; no clear D. The CDR3 totals 14 residues. Looked up from germline, CDR1 is SGDLS and CDR2 is YYNGEE. CDR3 nucleotides: TGTGCCAGCAGCGCCCTAACCTCCTACAATGAGCGGTTCTTC. Protein sequence: CASSALTSYNERFF.

Ten or more counts support this clonotype. J is TRBJ1-4 and V is TRBV18; no definite D call. Germline V gives CDR1 KGHSH, CDR2 LQKENI. The CDR3 length is 13 residues. Trimming pared 0 bases from V and 8 bases from J, leaving 7 bases between. CDR3 coding DNA: TGTGCCAGCTCACCACCGTCGAGAGAAAAACTGTTTTTT. This codes for CASSPPSREKLFF.

This clonotype appeared a few times. The gene calls are TRBV12-3 or TRBV12-4 and TRBJ2-7, with D hard to call. V was shortened by 3 bases and J by 5 bases, with 8 bases between the two germline ends. CDR3 length: 12 residues. The CDR3 nucleotides are TGTGCCAGCAGTTTCTCGCATGACGAGCAGTACTTC. Amino acids: CASSFSHDEQYF.

A note on this clonotype: This may be a read error, as it is one base from a much larger clone. This chain joins TRBV27 and TRBJ2-1, with TRBD2 matching over 9 bases. CDR3 length equals 15 residues. Germline V gene lookup returns CDR1 MNHEY and CDR2 SMNVEV (reference sequence). In DNA, the CDR3 is TGTGTCAGCAGTTCGGGACTAGCCAGGAACGGTGAGCAGTTCTTC. It codes for CVSSSGLARNGEQFF.

The J gene is TRBJ2-2, the V gene TRBV6-1; D remains ambiguous. This CDR3 region has 12 residues. V was cut by 3 bases and J by 8 bases, with 7 bases left in between. Germline assignment: CDR1 MNHNS and CDR2 SASEGT. The CDR3 protein is CASSEWWGELFF. The DNA for the CDR3 is TGTGCCAGCAGTGAGTGGTGGGGGGAGCTGTTTTTT.

This clonotype was counted a few times. Written as DNA, the CDR3 is TGTGCCAGCAGCCCCCGGCCGAGAGGTGGTTCACCCCTCCACTTT. Translation: CASSPRPRGGSPLHF. This chain connects TRBV13 to TRBJ1-6; D is ambiguous. Per the germline V gene, CDR1 is PRHDT and CDR2 is FYEKMQ (reference sequence). The V and J ends lost 5 bases and 9 bases respectively, with 17 bases between them. This CDR3 is 15 amino acids long.

This clonotype has just one count. The V call is TRBV5-4, the J call TRBJ2-2, with unresolved D. Germline CDR1 and CDR2: SGHNT and YYREEE (reference sequence). CDR3 length: 13 residues. The V end lost 7 bases, the J end lost 0 bases, and 7 bases lay between the germline ends. The DNA for the CDR3 is TGTGCCAGCGGGAACACGAACACCGGGGAGCTGTTTTTT. Its translation is CASGNTNTGELFF.

The V call is TRBV19, the J call TRBJ1-5; D is ambiguous. Looked up from germline, CDR1 is LNHDA and CDR2 is SQIVND (reference sequence). V lost 5 bases and J lost 2, with 13 bases in between. This CDR3 is 15 amino acids long. In DNA, the CDR3 is TGTGCCAGTAGTGGACCGGGCCGTGGCAATCAGCCCCAGCATTTT. This sequence encodes CASSGPGRGNQPQHF.

This clonotype occurred many times. The V and J genes are TRBV25-1 and TRBJ2-1, with 7 positions matching TRBD1. Germline CDR1 and CDR2: MGHDK and SYGVNS. V was clipped by 6 bases and J by 5 bases; unmatched bases: 10. This CDR3 spans 15 amino acids. CDR3 loop: CASSPQGVANNEQFF. In DNA form, the CDR3 reads TGTGCCAGCAGCCCCCAGGGGGTGGCTAACAATGAGCAGTTCTTC.